Each of the 4 T cell receptor beta chains below was sequenced from the same sample in a study of blood T cell repertoires in COVID-19. Assay: immunoSEQ multiplex PCR; the TCRdb copy retains only in-frame clones and omits some. The profile shows roughly 150,000 clones, about 85% of them singletons. The sample consisted of peripheral blood. These TCRs come from a man aged 80 or over with COVID-19, enrolled during active disease.

The chain carries TRBV11-3 and TRBJ2-3; 11 positions match TRBD2. The CDR3 consists of 15 residues. Unmatched junction bases numbered 7, after V lost 8 bases and J lost 3 bases. Germline values: CDR1 SGHNT, CDR2 YENEEA. The CDR3 DNA reads as TGTGCCAGCGGCGTTATAGCGGGGGGGACAGATACGCAGTATTTT. Its translation: CASGVIAGGTDTQYF.

The chain couples TRBV5-1 to TRBJ1-1, with TRBD1 matching 7 bases. The length of the CDR3 is 16 residues. J was trimmed by 3 bases and V by 0 bases; bases with no gene match: 8. Germline CDR1 SGHRS, CDR2 YFSETQ. CDR3 sequence (DNA): TGCGCCAGCAGCTTGGAAGGGGGCTTGGGGGACACTGAAGCTTTCTTT. It codes for CASSLEGGLGDTEAFF.

The rearrangement joins TRBV24-1 to TRBJ2-5; TRBD1 matches 7 bases. There are 13 residues in the CDR3. The germline CDR1 and CDR2 sequences are KGHDR and SFDVKD. The ends lost 9 bases at V and 3 bases at J; junction bases unmatched: 6. CDR3 residues: CATGGQLKETQYF. The DNA for the CDR3 is TGTGCCACCGGGGGACAGCTAAAAGAGACCCAGTACTTC.

This rearrangement joins TRBV14 to TRBJ1-2; D perhaps matches TRBD1 (5 bases). Trimming took off 1 base at V and 8 bases at J, with 14 bases between the two ends. The CDR3 loop spans 14 amino acids. Germline lookup yields CDR1 SGHDN and CDR2 FVKESK. CDR3: CASSQGRQGRGYTF. The CDR3, as DNA: TGTGCCAGCAGCCAAGGGCGGCAGGGAAGGGGCTACACCTTC.